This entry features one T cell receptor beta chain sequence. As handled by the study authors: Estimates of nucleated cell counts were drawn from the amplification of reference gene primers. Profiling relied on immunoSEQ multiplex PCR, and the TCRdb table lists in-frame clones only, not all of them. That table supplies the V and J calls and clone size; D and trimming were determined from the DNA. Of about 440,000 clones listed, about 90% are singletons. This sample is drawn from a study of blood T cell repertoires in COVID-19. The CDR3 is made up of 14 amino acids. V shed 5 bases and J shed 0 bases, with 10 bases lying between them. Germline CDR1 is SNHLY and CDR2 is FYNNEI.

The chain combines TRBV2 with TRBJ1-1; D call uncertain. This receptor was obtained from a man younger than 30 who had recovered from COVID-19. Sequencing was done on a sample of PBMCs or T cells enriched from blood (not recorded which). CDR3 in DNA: TGTGCCAGCAGTCCCCGCGGGGTGAACACTGAAGCTTTCTTT. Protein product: CASSPRGVNTEAFF.